The 21 T cell receptor beta chains below were found in one sample sequenced in a study of OX40 agonist ivuxolimab in advanced cancers. Measured with immunoSEQ multiplex PCR; TCRdb has only the in-frame clones, and not every one. The table shows approximately 60,000 clones, with around four fifths occurring only once. The specimen was CD4+ or CD8+ T cells sorted from blood, collected in a trial of the OX40 agonist ivuxolimab. Receptors were obtained from an adult with an advanced solid tumor such as melanoma, head and neck, liver or kidney cancer.

In its sample, this clone was seen a few times. This chain connects TRBV4-1 to TRBJ2-7, with 11 bases fitting TRBD2. The CDR3 has 16 residues. Per germline, CDR1 MGHRA and CDR2 YSYEKL. After removal of 1 base from V and 6 bases from J, the junction contained 8 bases not matched to a gene. The CDR3 is CASSQGILAGVAEQYF. The CDR3 bases are TGCGCCAGCAGCCAAGGAATACTAGCGGGAGTGGCCGAGCAGTACTTC.

This chain connects TRBV6-5 to TRBJ1-1, with D possibly TRBD1 on 6 matching bases. The CDR3 contains 13 residues. V was clipped by 4 bases and J by 5 bases, with 11 bases between them. Germline assignment: CDR1 MNHEY and CDR2 SVGAGI. DNA of the CDR3: TGTGCCAGCAGTTTCCAGGGGTTGACTGAAGCTTTCTTT. It specifies CASSFQGLTEAFF.

The chain uses TRBV9 and TRBJ2-3; D is undetermined. The germline V gene encodes CDR1 SGDLS and CDR2 YYNGEE. The CDR3 covers 16 residues. Trimming took off 4 bases at V and 2 bases at J, with 17 bases between the two ends. The CDR3 nucleotides are TGTGCCAGCAGCCCCCGCAGGCGGAGATACACAGATACGCAGTATTTT. Its translation: CASSPRRRRYTDTQYF.

The chain uses TRBV5-1 and TRBJ1-4; D gene ambiguous. The CDR3 is 13 amino acids. Trimming pared 4 bases from V and 3 bases from J, leaving 7 bases between. The germline CDR1 and CDR2 sequences are SGHRS and YFSETQ. The CDR3 DNA reads TGCGCCAGCAGCCCCGGGGCTAATGAAAAACTGTTTTTT. This codes for CASSPGANEKLFF.

The chain is built from TRBV18 and TRBJ1-5; D is unresolved. The CDR3 contains 15 residues. With 3 bases removed from V and 0 bases from J, the gap between germline ends came to 9 bases. From germline, CDR1 is KGHSH and CDR2 LQKENI. Written as DNA, the CDR3 is TGTGCCAGCTCACCGATGGGATATAGCAATCAGCCCCAGCATTTT. It specifies CASSPMGYSNQPQHF.

In this sample, this clone turned up once. V is TRBV30 and J is TRBJ2-5; TRBD1 agrees at 8 bases. Trimming removed 5 bases from V and 1 base from J; junction bases left unmatched: 3. The CDR3 loop spans 13 amino acids. Germline loops: CDR1 GTSNPN, CDR2 SVGIG (reference sequence). In DNA form, the CDR3 reads TGTGCCTGGGGAACAGGGGGCCAAGAGACCCAGTACTTC. Translated: CAWGTGGQETQYF.

This clone appeared a single time. V gene TRBV19 combines with J gene TRBJ1-5; D ambiguous. The V end lost 3 bases, the J end lost 0 bases, and 18 bases lay between the germline ends. The CDR3 spans 18 residues. From germline, CDR1 is LNHDA and CDR2 SQIVND (reference sequence). This chain's CDR3 is CASSIKRSGRISNQPQHF. CDR3 bases: TGTGCCAGTAGTATCAAAAGAAGTGGACGGATTAGCAATCAGCCCCAGCATTTT.

The chain uses TRBV5-1 and TRBJ2-7, with 7 positions matching TRBD2. The CDR3 contains 15 residues. Germline CDR1 and CDR2: SGHRS and YFSETQ. With V trimmed by 0 bases and J by 7 bases, 10 bases remained unmatched. CDR3 nucleotides: TGCGCCAGCAGCTTGGGACTAGCATGGGGTGGGGAGCAGTACTTC. Its protein is CASSLGLAWGGEQYF.

This chain connects TRBV11-2 to TRBJ1-1; TRBD1 matches 7 bases. This CDR3 region has 15 residues. The V gene's germline CDR1 is SGHAT and CDR2 FQNNGV. After removal of 5 bases from V and 2 bases from J, the junction contained 8 bases not matched to a gene. The CDR3 reads CASSHRDSLNTEAFF. As DNA, the CDR3 is TGTGCCAGCAGCCACCGGGACAGCCTTAACACTGAAGCTTTCTTT.

The chain has TRBV15 and TRBJ2-3, with 7 bases aligning to TRBD1. The CDR3 loop spans 14 amino acids. J was trimmed by 4 bases and V by 2 bases; bases with no gene match: 3. CDR1 and CDR2 (germline): LNHNV, YYDKDF (reference sequence). In DNA form, the CDR3 reads TGTGCCACCAGCAGACTAGGGGGCGCAGATACGCAGTATTTT. Amino acids: CATSRLGGADTQYF. The full variable domain, rest sourced from reference TRBV15 and TRBJ2-3, is DAMVIQNPRYQVTQFGKPVTLSCSQTLNHNVMYWYQQKSSQAPKLLFHYYDKDFNNEADTPDNFQSRRPNTSFCFLDIRSPGLGDTAMYLCATSRLGGADTQYFGPGTRLTVL.

The V gene is TRBV30, the J gene TRBJ1-5, with 7 bases fitting TRBD1. Germline CDR1 GTSNPN, CDR2 SVGIG (reference sequence). This CDR3 contains 14 residues. V trimming: 4 bases; J trimming: 6 bases; junction bases outside the gene matches: 9. As DNA, the CDR3 is TGTGCCTGGACCCCAGGAGGGGGCAGTCAGCCCCAGCATTTT. Translating gives CAWTPGGGSQPQHF.

The gene calls are TRBV5-5 and TRBJ2-2, with D perhaps matching TRBD1 (5 bases). CDR3 length: 16 amino acids. Trimming took 1 base from V and 5 from J, leaving 15 bases between them. Germline V gene data show CDR1 as SGHKS and CDR2 as YYEKEE (reference sequence). The CDR3 here is CASSLWSGIRTGELFF. The CDR3 bases are TGTGCCAGCAGCTTGTGGTCAGGGATTCGTACCGGGGAGCTGTTTTTT.

The CDR3 sequence: CANRAGFGANVLTF. Here the CDR3 DNA reads TGTGCCAATCGTGCAGGATTTGGGGCCAACGTCCTGACTTTC. The chain employs TRBV6-5 and TRBJ2-6; D ambiguous. In germline, CDR1 is MNHEY, CDR2 SVGAGI. V lost 10 bases and J lost 3, with 13 bases in between. This CDR3 has 14 amino acids.

This clone was observed once. The CDR3 spells CASSGRESQPQHF. The CDR3 DNA is TGTGCCAGCAGCGGCAGGGAGAGTCAGCCCCAGCATTTT. V usage is TRBV7-3 and J usage is TRBJ1-5; D is perhaps TRBD1 (5 bases). V shed 5 bases and J shed 6 bases, with 11 bases lying between them. Germline V gene lookup returns CDR1 SGHTA and CDR2 FQGTGA. The CDR3 has 13 residues.

The V gene is TRBV19, the J gene TRBJ1-1, with no clear D. There are 13 residues in the CDR3. The germline gives CDR1 LNHDA, CDR2 SQIVND (reference sequence). Trimming left V 7 bases short and J 4 bases short, with 13 bases between. This CDR3 is CASTPDFATEAFF. The CDR3 nucleotides read TGTGCCAGTACCCCGGATTTTGCCACTGAAGCTTTCTTT.

The chain couples TRBV4-3 to TRBJ2-4; TRBD2 aligns across 15 bases. Germline V CDR1 and CDR2: LGHNA, YSLEER. V lost 4 bases to trimming and J lost 1 base; unmatched junction nucleotides: 11. The CDR3 is 20 residues long. The CDR3 DNA reads as TGCGCCAGCAGCCGGACCCTAGGACTAGCGGGGGGGGCGGCCAAAAACATTCAGTACTTC. This gives the protein CASSRTLGLAGGAAKNIQYF.

The genes are TRBV5-1 and TRBJ2-5; D is possibly TRBD2 (6 bases). The CDR3 consists of 16 residues. Germline V gene data show CDR1 as SGHRS and CDR2 as YFSETQ. V gave up 7 bases and J gave up 3 bases, with 22 bases separating them. CDR3 DNA sequence: TGCGCCAGCGCCCCGGAGCGCGGGGACCTAAAAGAGACCCAGTACTTC. It translates to CASAPERGDLKETQYF.

This clone has just one count. The rearrangement links TRBV10-2 to TRBJ1-2, with D possibly being TRBD1 (6 bases). The germline gives CDR1 WSHSY, CDR2 SAAADI. The CDR3 has 12 residues. The ends were cut back, 4 bases at V and 4 bases at J, with 7 bases in the middle. DNA for the CDR3: TGCGCCAGCAGTGTGGACAGCTATGGCTACACCTTC. Its protein is CASSVDSYGYTF.

Only one count was recorded for this clone. This rearrangement joins TRBV30 to TRBJ1-2, with TRBD1 as a possible D gene (6 bases). Germline CDR1 reads GTSNPN; CDR2 reads SVGIG (reference sequence). V lost 4 bases and J lost 7, with 16 bases in between. This CDR3 has 13 amino acids. This CDR3 reads CAWTRGGLVGYTF. The CDR3 DNA sequence: TGTGCCTGGACTCGGGGGGGGCTGGTTGGCTACACCTTC.

The CDR3 loop is CASNSGTQPSYEQYF. CDR3 DNA sequence: TGTGCCAGTAACAGCGGGACCCAGCCCTCCTACGAGCAGTACTTC. The chain couples TRBV19 to TRBJ2-7; 7 bases match TRBD2. The CDR3 has 15 amino acids. CDR1 is LNHDA, CDR2 SQIVND, per germline (reference sequence). V shed 7 bases and J 0 bases; nucleotides not matched to a gene: 9.

The chain recombines TRBV2 with TRBJ2-3; D remains ambiguous. This CDR3 contains 15 residues. Germline V gives CDR1 SNHLY, CDR2 FYNNEI. Trimming took off 7 bases at V and 2 bases at J, with 16 bases between the two ends. CDR3 in amino acids: CASTGRVFLTDTQYF. CDR3 bases: TGTGCCAGCACAGGACGGGTCTTCCTCACAGATACGCAGTATTTT.